Listed below are T cell receptor beta chains from one sample, sequenced in a study of post-analysis software for immune sequencing data. MiXCR, applied by TCRdb to the PCR reads, yields one record per CDR3 protein. This table holds 350,000 to 450,000 distinct CDR3 sequences, about a third found once. Material for sequencing was blood. These TCRs come from a girl aged 10-17 years with multiple sclerosis. Each CDR3 is given with its conserved first and last residue. A D gene is named only where the DNA matches it firmly. The size entry is marked missing in some rows and otherwise reads once, few, many or a size class.

few,TRBJ2-5,-,TRBV4-1,TGCGCCAGCAGCCAAGTAACGAGAGCGGAGACCCAGTACTTC,CASSQVTRAETQYF
few,TRBJ2-1,TRBD2,TRBV4-2,TGTGCCAGCAGCCAAGACCTAACGGGGGGGCTGAATGAGCAGTTCTTC,CASSQDLTGGLNEQFF
-,TRBJ1-6,-,TRBV12-3/TRBV12-4,TGTGCCAGCAGTTCAGAGGTAGGGGGATCGGTGGATTCACCCCTCCACTTT,CASSSEVGGSVDSPLHF
few,TRBJ2-3,-,TRBV3-1,TGTGCCAGCAGCCCCTACTTCGCAGATACGCAGTATTTT,CASSPYFADTQYF
-,TRBJ1-2,-,TRBV4-1,TGCGCCAGCAGTCGGGAAAACCGACTGGATCTCTATGGCTACACCTTC,CASSRENRLDLYGYTF
-,TRBJ1-2,-,TRBV15,TGTGCCACCAGCAGAAGGGACCTACCGGACTATGGCTACACCTTC,CATSRRDLPDYGYTF
-,TRBJ2-7,-,TRBV7-9,TGTGCCAGCAGCGAAGGGACCGAGATTACCTACGAGCAGTACTTC,CASSEGTEITYEQYF
-,TRBJ1-1,-,TRBV7-9,TGTGCCGGCAGCCCCAGCGATTGGGAGAACACTGAAGCTTTCTTT,CAGSPSDWENTEAFF
-,TRBJ1-2,-,TRBV10-3,TGTGCCATCAGGGACCAGGGAGCTAACTATGGCTACACCTTC,CAIRDQGANYGYTF
-,TRBJ2-5,-,TRBV7-6,TGTGCCAGCAGCTCGGACGGGGGTAGGAGGGAGACCCAGTACTTC,CASSSDGGRRETQYF
-,TRBJ2-7,TRBD1,TRBV12-3/TRBV12-4,TGTGCCAGCAGTTTACGGACAGGGCTAAAGAACGAGCAGTACTTC,CASSLRTGLKNEQYF
-,TRBJ2-7,-,TRBV4-1,TGCGCCAGCAGCCACGAGGATAGGGGGAACCGACCCGAGCAGTACTTC,CASSHEDRGNRPEQYF
few,TRBJ2-1,-,TRBV7-9,TGTGCCAGCAGCCCCTCCATTAACTACAACGTTTACAATGAGCAGTTCTTC,CASSPSINYNVYNEQFF
-,TRBJ2-6,-,TRBV4-1,TGCGCCAGCAGCCGTGGGCAGGGTTCACCTGGGGCCAACGTCCTGACTTTC,CASSRGQGSPGANVLTF
few,TRBJ2-5,-,TRBV21-1,TGTGCCAGCAGCAAAAAGGAGGGTGGGACTAGCGGGGGTGAAGAGACCCAGTACTTC,CASSKKEGGTSGGEETQYF
-,TRBJ1-6,-,TRBV20-1,TGCAGTGCTAGAGATCGGCCCTCCGGTGGGTCACCCCTCCACTTT,CSARDRPSGGSPLHF
-,TRBJ1-5,TRBD1,TRBV6-2/TRBV6-3,TGTGCCAGCACCTACAGGGGAAATCAGCCCCAGCATTTT,CASTYRGNQPQHF
many,TRBJ2-5,TRBD2,TRBV20-1,TGCAGTGCTCGAACTAGCGGACTCCTCAAGGAGACCCAGTACTTC,CSARTSGLLKETQYF
few,TRBJ1-2,-,TRBV12-3/TRBV12-4,TGTGCCAGCAGTTCCTCCAGGTCCTATGGCTACACCTTC,CASSSSRSYGYTF
-,TRBJ2-5,TRBD2,TRBV7-2,TGTGCCAGCACTCGAGGTCTAGCGGGGGGTAACACCCAGTACTTC,CASTRGLAGGNTQYF
-,TRBJ2-3,TRBD2,TRBV4-3,TGCGCCAGCAGCCAAGAAGGCGGGGGGGCCTTAGATACGCAGTATTTT,CASSQEGGGALDTQYF
-,TRBJ1-6,-,TRBV20-1,TGCAGTGCTAGAGTGGACAGCTCCTATAATTCACCCCTCCACTTT,CSARVDSSYNSPLHF
-,TRBJ2-7,-,TRBV20-1,TGCAGTGCTAGACCGGGACACAGGGACTACGAGCAGTACTTC,CSARPGHRDYEQYF
-,TRBJ2-1,-,TRBV7-9,TGTGCCAGCACCCAAGGGCGGGGAGTCTCCTACAATGAGCAGTTCTTC,CASTQGRGVSYNEQFF
few,TRBJ1-3,-,TRBV4-1,TGCGCCAGCAGCCTCGAGGGCCCCGACCCTCTCAGCTCTGGAAACACCATATATTTT,CASSLEGPDPLSSGNTIYF
-,TRBJ2-7,-,TRBV6-5,TGTGCCAGCAGTCGAGGCAGGTCTCTCGAGCAGTACTTC,CASSRGRSLEQYF
once,TRBJ2-7,-,TRBV9,TGTGCCAGCAGCGAAAAGGGACTTCCGACCTACGAGCAGTACTTC,CASSEKGLPTYEQYF
-,TRBJ2-7,-,TRBV5-1,TGCGCCAGCAGCTTGACAGGAGAACTACGCCAGTACTTC,CASSLTGELRQYF
few,TRBJ2-3,-,TRBV18,TGTGCCAGCTCACCACCGGAGTATCGAGGTCCAGATACGCAGTATTTT,CASSPPEYRGPDTQYF
-,TRBJ1-4,-,TRBV20-1,TGCAGTGCTAGAGAGGCAGCGGCTAATGAAAAACTGTTTTTT,CSAREAAANEKLFF
-,TRBJ2-7,-,TRBV20-1,TGCAGTGCCAGGGGGGGAAACGAGCAGTACTTC,CSARGGNEQYF
few,TRBJ2-3,-,TRBV20-1,TGCAGTGCTAGAGTTAAGGGGGATTTCACAGATACGCAGTATTTT,CSARVKGDFTDTQYF
-,TRBJ1-5,TRBD1,TRBV15,TGTGCCACCAGCAGATACGGGACAGGGATAGACAATCAGCCCCAGCATTTT,CATSRYGTGIDNQPQHF
-,TRBJ1-2,-,TRBV7-2,TGTGCCAGCAGCTTAGTGCAGGGTAACTATGGCTACACCTTC,CASSLVQGNYGYTF
few,TRBJ2-1,TRBD2,TRBV5-1,TGCGCCAGCAGCTTGGGACTAGCGGGGGAGTATACCTACAATGAGCAGTTCTTC,CASSLGLAGEYTYNEQFF
-,TRBJ2-7,-,TRBV7-2,TGTGCCAGCAGCTTAGGCGGCAGGGGTTACGAGCAGTACTTC,CASSLGGRGYEQYF
-,TRBJ2-7,TRBD2,TRBV6-1,TGTGCCAGCGGGGGGGAGAGAGGCTACGAGCAGTACTTC,CASGGERGYEQYF
-,TRBJ1-6,-,TRBV4-2,TGTGCCAGCAGCCGAACCCTGGCGTCTTCAGGGAATTCACCCCTCCACTTT,CASSRTLASSGNSPLHF
-,TRBJ1-4,-,TRBV20-1,TGCAGTGCTAATCCCGGCCTGACAGGAACTAATGAAAAACTGTTTTTT,CSANPGLTGTNEKLFF
few,TRBJ1-2,-,TRBV12-3/TRBV12-4,TGTGCCAGCAGTTTCGCCAGGGGCGATAACTATGGCTACACCTTC,CASSFARGDNYGYTF
-,TRBJ1-6,-,TRBV5-1,TGCGCCAGCAGCTTGGGAGGGGTATTAGATTCACCCCTCCACTTT,CASSLGGVLDSPLHF
-,TRBJ2-3,TRBD2,TRBV29-1,TGCAGCGTTGAATTAGCGGGGGGGCAAGATACGCAGTATTTT,CSVELAGGQDTQYF
-,TRBJ2-1,TRBD1,TRBV12-3/TRBV12-4,TGTGCCAGCAATGAACAGGGGAGCGTCGCTAATGAGCAGTTCTTC,CASNEQGSVANEQFF
few,TRBJ2-7,TRBD1,TRBV7-8,TGTGCCAGCAGGTGGGGACAGTCCTACGAGCAGTACTTC,CASRWGQSYEQYF
-,TRBJ1-4,-,TRBV6-6,TGTGCCAGTCTTCGGCAGGGGAAAGGTGAAAAACTGTTTTTT,CASLRQGKGEKLFF
few,TRBJ2-1,TRBD1,TRBV4-2,TGTGCCAGCAGCCAAGTTAGACCCGGGACAGATTACAATGAGCAGTTCTTC,CASSQVRPGTDYNEQFF
-,TRBJ2-1,-,TRBV7-2,TGTGCCAGCAGCTTAAGGGACATCTTAGCTTGGGCCAATGAGCAGTTCTTC,CASSLRDILAWANEQFF
-,TRBJ2-3,TRBD2,TRBV4-1,TGCGCCAGCAGCCAAGATACCCAGCGGGGGGAGGGAGATACGCAGTATTTT,CASSQDTQRGEGDTQYF
once,TRBJ1-1,-,TRBV6-5,TGTGCCAGCAGTTACGACAGGAGGACTGAAGCTTTCTTT,CASSYDRRTEAFF
-,TRBJ2-1,TRBD2,TRBV3-1,TGTGCCAGCAGCCAAGATGGCGCTAGCGGCCACAATGAGCAGTTCTTC,CASSQDGASGHNEQFF
once,TRBJ1-3,-,TRBV5-1,TGCGCCAGCAATTCAGACCTCGGGGACACCATATATTTT,CASNSDLGDTIYF
few,TRBJ2-7,TRBD1,TRBV12-3/TRBV12-4,TGTGCCAGCAGCCGAGAAGGGACAGGGGGGTACGAGCAGTACTTC,CASSREGTGGYEQYF
-,TRBJ2-5,-,TRBV7-9,TGTGCCAGCAGCCGAGAGGGCCTGCAAGAGACCCAGTACTTC,CASSREGLQETQYF